This TCR beta chain was captured in a study of early T cells in non-severe SARS-CoV-2 infection (dated by TCRdb to 2020 to 2022). Turning to the overall study: Because TCR sequencing relied on bulk RNA taken from unsorted whole blood, pairing of alpha and beta chains was not possible. The paper as a whole reports these results and caveats: Matching against VDJdb was skewed toward anti-spike CD8 responses, likely underestimated virus-specific expansions, and missed private and CD4 specificities.

This clonotype was seen at least ten times. The clone's antigen remains unknown. Base qualities were left out, and no much larger clone turns up one base away. Receptor amplification or capture employed 5' RACE. Sequenced on a NextSeq 500. To correct for sequencing error and PCR bias, the TCR library protocol tagged individual cDNA molecules with unique molecular identifiers. TCR alpha and beta chains were both sequenced, and the abundances of alpha and beta sequences in each sample were closely correlated with each other. As for the authors' bioinformatics: V gene, J gene and CDR3 annotation of TCR sequences was performed with Decombinator V4. TCRs were defined as expanded if a significant change between any two time points was detected under a Poisson model with p below 0.0001. Abundances of TCRs were expressed as counts per million after normalisation to the total number of TCRs sequenced in each sample. TRAV1-2 paired with TRAJ12, TRAJ20 or TRAJ33 defined MAIT TCRs, while TRAV10 paired with TRAJ18 defined iNKT TCRs. VDJdb, accessed 1 November 2021, was searched for CMV, EBV and SARS-CoV-2 annotated TCRs, excluding TCRs annotated for multiple antigens. TCRdb reanalyzed the raw reads on its own, using fastp at Q25 for trimming and MiXCR for clone calling, and kept in-frame beta chains. Each entry is one CDR3 protein sequence, shown with its most common DNA and genes. TCRdb assigned the V and J calls; the authors' analysis was not used. Here the sample has approximately 97,000 distinct CDR3 sequences; around 10% occur a single time. The ten largest clones take up under 5% of the sample.

This was a case-control study nested in a cohort of healthcare workers in London, UK, who had nasopharyngeal swab PCR tests and blood samples taken every week. Healthcare workers were recruited during the week of the UK lockdown, between 23 and 31 March 2020, and followed weekly for up to 16 weeks. CDR1 and CDR2 (SGHAT, FQNNGV) derive from the germline V gene. V and J are truncated by 0 bases and 0 bases respectively, leaving an intervening sequence of 6 bases. The CDR3 starts with the cysteine, ends with the phenylalanine, and has 16 residues. Left in the record is the CDR3 DNA by itself, 48 bases read in frame from the first base.

The source is an adult who was a healthcare worker with PCR-confirmed SARS-CoV-2 infection or an uninfected control (not recorded which). Specimen: whole blood, collected at baseline. The chain is made from TRBV11-2 and TRBJ1-6, with the D gene too uncertain to name. The base sequence is TGTGCCAGCAGCTTAGATAGGGACTCCTATAATTCACCCCTCCACTTT. The encoded protein is CASSLDRDSYNSPLHF.